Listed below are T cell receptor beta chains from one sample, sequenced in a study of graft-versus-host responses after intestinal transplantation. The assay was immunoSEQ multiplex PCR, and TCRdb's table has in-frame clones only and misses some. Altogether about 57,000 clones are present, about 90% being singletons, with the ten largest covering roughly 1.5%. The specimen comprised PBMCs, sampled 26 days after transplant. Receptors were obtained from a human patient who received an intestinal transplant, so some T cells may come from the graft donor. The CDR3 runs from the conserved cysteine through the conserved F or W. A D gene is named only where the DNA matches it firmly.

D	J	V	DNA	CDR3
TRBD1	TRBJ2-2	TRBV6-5	TGTGCCAGCAGTTGGACAGGGGGAACCGGGGAGCTGTTTTTT	CASSWTGGTGELFF
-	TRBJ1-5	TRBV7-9	TGTGCCAGCAGCTTGGGAGGTAGAAATCAGCCCCAGCATTTT	CASSLGGRNQPQHF
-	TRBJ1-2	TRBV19	TGTGCCAGTAGTATAGAGGGGAGGCATGGCTACACCTTC	CASSIEGRHGYTF
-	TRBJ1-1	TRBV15	TGTGCCACCAGCAGGGGTTTAGGTGAAGGGGGCACTGAAGCTTTCTTT	CATSRGLGEGGTEAFF
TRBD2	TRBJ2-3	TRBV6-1	TGTGCCAGCAGTGAGGGTAGCGGGGGGGCCGATACGCAGTATTTT	CASSEGSGGADTQYF
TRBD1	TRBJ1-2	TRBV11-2	TGTGCCAGCAGTTCGTATACAGGGGGCGCCTTCTATGGCTACACCTTC	CASSSYTGGAFYGYTF
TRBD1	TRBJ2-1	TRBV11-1	TGTGCCAGCAGCGTAGGGGGCTTGAGCTCCTACAATGAGCAGTTCTTC	CASSVGGLSSYNEQFF
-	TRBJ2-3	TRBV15	TGTGCCACCAGCAGAGAATACACAGATACGCAGTATTTT	CATSREYTDTQYF
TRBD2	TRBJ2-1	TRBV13	TGTGCCAGCAGCTTACCTGGGACTAGCGCTAGCAATGAGCAGTTCTTC	CASSLPGTSASNEQFF
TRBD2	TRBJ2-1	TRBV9	TGTGCCAGCAGCGCCCGGACTAGCGGGGAACCCAATGAGCAGTTCTTC	CASSARTSGEPNEQFF
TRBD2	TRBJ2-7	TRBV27	TGTGCCAGCAGCCTCAAAGGTGGGGGGGAGTACGAGCAGTACTTC	CASSLKGGGEYEQYF
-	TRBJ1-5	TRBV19	TGTGCCAGTAGTCCCCAAGGGAGGTTAGATCAGCCCCAGCATTTT	CASSPQGRLDQPQHF
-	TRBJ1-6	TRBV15	TGTGCCACCAGCAGAGATTTAGGGGTGGGGTCACCCCTCCACTTT	CATSRDLGVGSPLHF
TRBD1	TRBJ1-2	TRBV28	TGTGCCAGCAGTTTACTTCCGAGGACAGGGGAATCTGGCTACACCTTC	CASSLLPRTGESGYTF
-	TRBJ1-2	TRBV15	TGTGCCACCAGCTCAGATTGGGCAGGCAGCTATGGCTACACCTTC	CATSSDWAGSYGYTF
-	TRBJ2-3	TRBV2	TGTGCACCCAGGAAGTATACGCAGTATTTT	CAPRKYTQYF